This T cell receptor beta chain emerged from a study of T cells after yellow fever vaccination. Generation of TCR cDNA used 5'RACE template switching (which added a universal primer site and UMIs). TCRdb passed the 5' RACE reads through MiXCR, listing each CDR3 protein once. The data show approximately 61,000 distinct CDR3 sequences, around 6.5% seen once. Findings of the study overall: Clonotypes found in both CD4 and CD8 compartments made up a small share. Once the booster was given, most primary-vaccination clones reappeared, at approximately 97% for CD4 and 88% for CD8. Contamination by abundant bulk-population clonotypes could be present in FACS-sorted repertoires.

Germline CDR1 and CDR2: MNHEY and SMNVEV (reference sequence). The V end was cut by 2 bases, the J end by 2 bases, with 8 bases between. The CDR3 spans 14 residues. This clonotype was seen a handful of times. Its antigen is currently unknown. The sample consisted of CD8+ T cells sorted from PBMCs, taken on the day of the first yellow fever vaccination. The chain is built from TRBV27 and TRBJ2-3; D unresolved. This clonotype originated in a man aged 18 to 29 who received the YFV17D yellow fever vaccine. The CDR3 reads CASSLMAVTDTQYF. The CDR3 bases are TGTGCCAGCAGTTTAATGGCCGTCACAGATACGCAGTATTTT.